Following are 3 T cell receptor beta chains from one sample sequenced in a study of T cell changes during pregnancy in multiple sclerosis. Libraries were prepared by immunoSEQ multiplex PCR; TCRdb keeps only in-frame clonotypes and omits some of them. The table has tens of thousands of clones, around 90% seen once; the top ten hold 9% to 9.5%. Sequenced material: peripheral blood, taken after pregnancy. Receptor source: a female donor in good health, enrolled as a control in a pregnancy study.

DNA for the CDR3: TGTGCCAGCTCACCAGTTAGGGGGCTGGGCACTGAAGCTTTCTTT. Protein sequence: CASSPVRGLGTEAFF. The rearrangement joins TRBV18 to TRBJ1-1, with TRBD1 matching over 7 bases. CDR3 length equals 15 residues. Germline values: CDR1 KGHSH, CDR2 LQKENI. The V segment lost 2 bases and the J segment 4 bases; nucleotides outside the gene matches: 7.

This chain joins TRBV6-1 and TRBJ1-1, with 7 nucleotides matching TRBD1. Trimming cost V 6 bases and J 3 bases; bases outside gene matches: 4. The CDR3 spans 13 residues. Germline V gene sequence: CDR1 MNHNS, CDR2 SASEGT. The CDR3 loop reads CASSGTVDTEAFF. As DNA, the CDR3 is TGTGCCAGCAGCGGGACAGTAGACACTGAAGCTTTCTTT.

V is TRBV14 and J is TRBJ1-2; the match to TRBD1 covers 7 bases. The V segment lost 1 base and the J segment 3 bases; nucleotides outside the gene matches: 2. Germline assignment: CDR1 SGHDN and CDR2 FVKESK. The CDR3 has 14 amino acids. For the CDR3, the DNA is TGTGCCAGCAGCCAAGCAACAGGGGACTATGGCTACACCTTC. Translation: CASSQATGDYGYTF.